This passage covers 19 T cell receptor beta chains from one sample sequenced in a study of OX40 agonist ivuxolimab in advanced cancers. Libraries were built with the immunoSEQ multiplex PCR assay. TCRdb provides this immuneACCESS table in a form limited to in-frame rearrangements. Some clones are lacking; in checked studies, under half of them reflect an unresolved V gene, and why the rest are absent is not known. This sample is represented by 60,000 or so clones; around 88% of them were singletons. The biggest ten clones account for approximately 0.76% of the sample. Material: CD4+ or CD8+ T cells sorted from blood, obtained in a trial of the OX40 agonist ivuxolimab. These receptors were collected from an adult with an advanced solid tumor such as melanoma, head and neck, liver or kidney cancer.

This clone was detected only a few times. The chain couples TRBV7-6 to TRBJ1-4, with a weak D call TRBD1 (6 bases). V dropped 7 bases and J dropped 8 bases, with 20 bases sitting between them. This CDR3 has 15 amino acids. CDR1 is SGHVS and CDR2 is FNYEAQ in the germline V gene. The CDR3 reads CASTPQGGSGEKLFF. The CDR3, as DNA: TGTGCCAGCACCCCGCAAGGGGGGTCAGGGGAAAAACTGTTTTTT.

V and J are TRBV18 and TRBJ2-5; D gene ambiguous. V lost 3 bases, J lost 2 bases, and 7 bases lay in between. The CDR3 length is 13 residues. Looked up from germline, CDR1 is KGHSH and CDR2 is LQKENI. In nucleotides, the CDR3 is TGTGCCAGCTCACCGGACCCGCAAGAGACCCAGTACTTC. Translation: CASSPDPQETQYF.

The rearrangement uses TRBV29-1 and TRBJ2-3; 8 positions match TRBD1. With V trimmed by 3 bases and J by 2 bases, 7 bases remained unmatched. This CDR3 is 15 amino acids long. Germline CDR1 is SQVTM and CDR2 is ANQGSEA. As DNA, the CDR3 is TGCAGCGTTGATGCAGGGGGCCGGATCACAGATACGCAGTATTTT. The encoded protein is CSVDAGGRITDTQYF.

This sequence joins TRBV6-1 and TRBJ2-5; tentatively, D is TRBD2 (5 bases). The CDR3 is 13 amino acids. Trimming took off 5 bases at V and 4 bases at J, with 11 bases between the two ends. CDR1 MNHNS and CDR2 SASEGT come from the germline V gene. Here the CDR3 reads CASSRIARETQYF. The CDR3 coding sequence is TGTGCCAGCAGTCGTATAGCGAGAGAGACCCAGTACTTC.

The CDR3 nucleotides are TGTGCCAGCAGCTCTGACAGGCTATTCTACGAGCAGTACTTC. Its protein is CASSSDRLFYEQYF. V usage is TRBV7-9 and J usage is TRBJ2-7, with D perhaps matching TRBD1 (6 bases). The CDR3 extends over 14 amino acids. CDR1 is SEHNR, CDR2 FQNEAQ, per germline (reference sequence). V lost 4 bases and J lost 3, with 13 bases in between.

The V and J genes are TRBV15 and TRBJ2-6; TRBD2 agrees at 7 bases. This CDR3 has 17 amino acids. Per germline, CDR1 LNHNV and CDR2 YYDKDF (reference sequence). With 5 bases clipped from V and 0 bases from J, the junction kept 7 bases outside the gene matches. CDR3 coding DNA: TGTGCCACCAGCGGGGGGGGTCGATCCTCTGGGGCCAACGTCCTGACTTTC. Amino acid sequence: CATSGGGRSSGANVLTF.

The rearrangement links TRBV15 to TRBJ2-7; no definite D call. V was cut by 2 bases and J by 6 bases, with 8 bases left in between. The CDR3 loop spans 12 amino acids. The germline V gene encodes CDR1 LNHNV and CDR2 YYDKDF (reference sequence). The CDR3 DNA reads TGTGCCACCAGCAGACCCGGGTTCGAGCAGTACTTC. It is translated as CATSRPGFEQYF.

V is TRBV5-6 and J is TRBJ1-3; TRBD1 matches at 8 bases. The CDR3 contains 15 residues. Trimming removed 2 bases from V and 4 bases from J; junction bases left unmatched: 5. The germline CDR1 and CDR2 sequences are SGHDT and YYEEEE. The CDR3 protein is CASSFQGAAGNTIYF. The CDR3, as DNA: TGTGCCAGCAGCTTTCAGGGGGCAGCAGGAAACACCATATATTTT.

The CDR3 DNA reads as TGTGCCAGCTCACCATCTAGCGGGGGCTCGGGCTACGAGCAGTACTTC. It translates to CASSPSSGGSGYEQYF. The rearrangement uses TRBV18 and TRBJ2-7; 10 positions agree with TRBD2. This CDR3 is built from 16 residues. CDR1 KGHSH and CDR2 LQKENI come from the germline V gene. V dropped 2 bases and J dropped 3; count of bases not matched to a gene: 7. Based on the CDR3 plus reference TRBV18 and TRBJ2-7, the full variable domain is NAGVMQNPRHLVRRRGQEARLRCSPMKGHSHVYWYRQLPEEGLKFMVYLQKENIIDESGMPKERFSAEFPKEGPSILRIQQVVRGDSAAYFCASSPSSGGSGYEQYFGPGTRLTVT.

The rearrangement links TRBV7-8 to TRBJ2-5; D call uncertain. Germline CDR1 reads SGHVS; CDR2 reads FQNEAQ. The V end was cut by 6 bases, the J end by 7 bases, with 15 bases between. The CDR3 runs to 13 residues. The CDR3 reads CASSLSGIGTQYF. The CDR3, as DNA: TGTGCCAGCAGTTTATCGGGTATAGGGACCCAGTACTTC.

The genes are TRBV7-8 and TRBJ1-5, with a weak D call TRBD1 (5 bases). Trimming removed 0 bases at V and 7 bases at J, with 19 bases between. The CDR3 has 17 residues. Germline V gene data show CDR1 as SGHVS and CDR2 as FQNEAQ. For the CDR3, the DNA is TGTGCCAGCAGCTTAGCCAGCCGTCAGGGAAGTGGCCAGCCCCAGCATTTT. Amino acids: CASSLASRQGSGQPQHF.

V and J are TRBV27 and TRBJ1-5, with 9 positions matching TRBD1. V dropped 3 bases and J dropped 2; count of bases not matched to a gene: 5. CDR1 and CDR2 from the germline V gene are MNHEY and SMNVEV (reference sequence). The length of the CDR3 is 16 residues. The CDR3 region is CASSFTGGAGNQPQHF. DNA of the CDR3: TGTGCCAGCAGTTTTACAGGGGGCGCGGGCAATCAGCCCCAGCATTTT.

The chain couples TRBV7-9 to TRBJ1-2; D may be TRBD1 (5 bases). CDR1 is SEHNR and CDR2 is FQNEAQ in the germline V gene (reference sequence). V lost 5 bases, J lost 5 bases, and 18 bases lay in between. The CDR3 length is 15 residues. The CDR3 DNA sequence: TGTGCCAGCAGCCGCCCCAGGGTGTCGGGATATGGCTACACCTTC. Protein: CASSRPRVSGYGYTF.

The chain is built from TRBV9 and TRBJ2-2; D gene unclear. Germline CDR1 and CDR2: SGDLS and YYNGEE. V dropped 0 bases and J dropped 2 bases, with 8 bases sitting between them. This CDR3 is 15 amino acids long. CDR3 amino acids: CASSVGVANTGELFF. The CDR3 DNA reads TGTGCCAGCAGCGTAGGGGTAGCTAACACCGGGGAGCTGTTTTTT.

The chain employs TRBV7-9 and TRBJ2-7; unclear D gene. Germline V gene lookup returns CDR1 SEHNR and CDR2 FQNEAQ (reference sequence). CDR3 size: 12 residues. Trimming removed 4 bases from V and 3 bases from J, with 7 bases in between. The CDR3 DNA sequence: TGTGCCAGCAGCTCCGGCCACTACGAGCAGTACTTC. This encodes CASSSGHYEQYF.

V gene TRBV7-8 combines with J gene TRBJ2-1; 9 nucleotides agree with TRBD2. Trimming cost V 5 bases and J 12 bases; bases outside gene matches: 11. The length of the CDR3 is 14 residues. Germline CDR1 SGHVS, CDR2 FQNEAQ. The CDR3 here is CASSPTQLLAGQFF. The CDR3 nucleotides are TGTGCCAGCAGCCCTACGCAACTACTAGCGGGGCAGTTCTTC.

The J gene is TRBJ1-4, the V gene TRBV7-9; TRBD1 aligns across 7 bases. This CDR3 region has 16 residues. The trim removed 2 bases at V and 7 bases at J, leaving 10 bases unmatched. Germline-derived CDR1 and CDR2 are SEHNR and FQNEAQ (reference sequence). CDR3 protein: CASSLPLQGMGEKLFF. CDR3 nucleotides: TGTGCCAGCAGCTTACCGTTACAGGGGATGGGTGAAAAACTGTTTTTT.

The chain is built from TRBV25-1 and TRBJ1-2; no definite D call. CDR1 and CDR2 from the germline V gene are MGHDK and SYGVNS. This CDR3 contains 11 residues. V was clipped by 6 bases and J by 6 bases, with 8 bases between them. This chain's CDR3 is CASREGDGYTF. CDR3 coding DNA: TGTGCCAGCAGAGAAGGCGATGGCTACACCTTC.

The chain recombines TRBV28 with TRBJ1-5; D uncertain. Germline values: CDR1 MDHEN, CDR2 SYDVKM. The V gene lost 5 bases and the J gene lost 1 base, with 12 bases spanning the gap. This CDR3 region has 15 residues. CDR3: CASSSPQGSNQPQHF. The CDR3 coding sequence is TGTGCCAGCAGTAGCCCTCAAGGAAGCAATCAGCCCCAGCATTTT.